This T cell receptor beta chain is from a study of graft-versus-host responses after intestinal transplantation. Study-wide results and caveats: Among recipient marrow samples, GvH clones were found; some appeared first in ileum or blood.

The method was immunoSEQ multiplex PCR; TCRdb's version includes in-frame clones alone and lacks a portion of them. The sample yields about 88,000 clones, 85% to 95% seen once. V lost 6 bases to trimming and J lost 1 base, with 12 bases between them. This CDR3 spans 15 amino acids. The germline gives CDR1 MNHNS, CDR2 SASEGT. This clone was picked up a small number of times. Its antigen is unknown. The sequenced sample was unstimulated CD4+ T cells sorted from spleen or lymph node cells, obtained before transplant. This TCR was recovered from a human donor who was the organ donor for an intestinal transplant. The chain joins TRBV6-1 to TRBJ2-2; TRBD2 is a possible D gene (6 bases). The CDR3 coding sequence is TGTGCCAGCAGACCGGGACTGGGGAACACCGGGGAGCTGTTTTTT. Residues: CASRPGLGNTGELFF.